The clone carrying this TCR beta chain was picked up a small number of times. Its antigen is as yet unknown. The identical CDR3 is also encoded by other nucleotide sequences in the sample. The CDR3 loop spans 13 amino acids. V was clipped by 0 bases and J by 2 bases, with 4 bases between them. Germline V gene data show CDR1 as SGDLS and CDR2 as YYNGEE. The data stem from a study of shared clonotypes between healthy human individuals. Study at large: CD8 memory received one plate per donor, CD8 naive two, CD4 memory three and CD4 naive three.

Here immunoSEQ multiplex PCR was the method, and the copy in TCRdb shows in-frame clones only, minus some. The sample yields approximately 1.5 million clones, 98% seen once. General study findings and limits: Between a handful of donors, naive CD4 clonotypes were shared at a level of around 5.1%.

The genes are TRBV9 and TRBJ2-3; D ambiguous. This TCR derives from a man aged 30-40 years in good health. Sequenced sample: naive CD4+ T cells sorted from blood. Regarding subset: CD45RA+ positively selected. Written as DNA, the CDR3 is TGTGCCAGCAGCGTAGATCTCACAGATACGCAGTATTTT. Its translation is CASSVDLTDTQYF.